This T cell receptor beta chain was retrieved from a study of T cell responses to AZD1222 COVID-19 vaccine. Study outcomes and limitations: CD4 TCRs associated with vaccination spanned spike, dominating at 160-218 and 743-854. Nearly half of spike-specific TCRs reportedly target unmutated variant regions. When two AZD1222 doses had been given, Spike-specific TCR breadth and depth rose.

Clones were read by immunoSEQ multiplex PCR, and TCRdb kept only the in-frame ones, dropping some. This table holds over 150,000 clones, 90% found once. The CDR3 sequence is 14 residues long. The germline V gene encodes CDR1 ENHRY and CDR2 SYGVKD. Unmatched junction bases numbered 3, after V lost 2 bases and J lost 5 bases. As regards this clone: What it binds is unknown.

The J gene is TRBJ1-2, the V gene TRBV10-3, with 9 bases lining up with TRBD1. The receptor was derived from an adult in good health. Sequencing was performed on peripheral blood, taken on day 0 of AZD1222 vaccination. CDR3 DNA sequence: TGTGCCATCAGTGAGCCCGGACAGGGGTATGGCTACACCTTC. It encodes CAISEPGQGYGYTF.